The sequence of this TCR beta chain was determined in a study of OX40 agonist ivuxolimab in advanced cancers. Study results and limitations: Mean expanded clone counts were higher in CD8+ than CD4+ T cells.

The CDR3 totals 12 residues. CDR1 and CDR2 from the germline V gene are MNHEY and SMNVEV (reference sequence). Trimming pared 8 bases from V and 3 bases from J, leaving 10 bases between. This clone was found a few times. What it binds is not known. Baseline was the first blood sampling point, followed by cycle 4 day 1 and cycle 7 day 1. This table comes from immunoSEQ multiplex PCR, and its TCRdb copy is limited to in-frame clones, with some not included. The sample lists 40,000 to 50,000 clones, around 90% occurring once. This sequence was found in an adult with an advanced solid tumor such as melanoma, head and neck, liver or kidney cancer. Sequencing used CD4+ or CD8+ T cells sorted from blood, obtained in a trial of the OX40 agonist ivuxolimab. The gene calls are TRBV27 and TRBJ1-1; D gene uncertain. CDR3 nucleotides: TGTGCCAGCTTAGGGATGGACACTGAAGCTTTCTTT. Translating gives CASLGMDTEAFF.